This entry features one TCR beta chain sequence. What it binds is unknown. The record originates from a study of cytomegalovirus exposure and HLA in healthy donors. The study's findings and limits: A few V segments could not be told apart, such as TRBV6-2 and TRBV6-3, and were left out. In an earlier analysis, productive rearrangement rates for most beta V segments clustered near 87% or 30%. The study listed around 150 cytomegalovirus-associated TCR beta chains.

With 60 Vbeta and 13 Jbeta primers, the PCR was carried out. Original processing notes: Roughly 10 million shared chains were among some 75 million unique TCR beta chains counted in a later analysis. TCRdb keeps only in-frame clones here, not all; method: immunoSEQ multiplex PCR. Clonal size and the V and J genes are those of that table, whereas D and trimming came from the DNA. Recorded for this sample: 140,000 to 150,000 clones. The CDR3 runs to 15 residues. The germline CDR1 and CDR2 sequences are KGHSH and LQKENI. J lost 5 bases, V lost 3 bases, and 7 bases had no gene match. The genes are TRBV18 and TRBJ2-7, with 10 bases aligning to TRBD2. The sample comprised PBMCs. This TCR came from a woman in her fifties or sixties in good health and CMV-seronegative. In nucleotides, the CDR3 is TGTGCCAGCTCACCGGGCAGCGGGAGGGCGGACGAGCAGTACTTC. Its protein is CASSPGSGRADEQYF.